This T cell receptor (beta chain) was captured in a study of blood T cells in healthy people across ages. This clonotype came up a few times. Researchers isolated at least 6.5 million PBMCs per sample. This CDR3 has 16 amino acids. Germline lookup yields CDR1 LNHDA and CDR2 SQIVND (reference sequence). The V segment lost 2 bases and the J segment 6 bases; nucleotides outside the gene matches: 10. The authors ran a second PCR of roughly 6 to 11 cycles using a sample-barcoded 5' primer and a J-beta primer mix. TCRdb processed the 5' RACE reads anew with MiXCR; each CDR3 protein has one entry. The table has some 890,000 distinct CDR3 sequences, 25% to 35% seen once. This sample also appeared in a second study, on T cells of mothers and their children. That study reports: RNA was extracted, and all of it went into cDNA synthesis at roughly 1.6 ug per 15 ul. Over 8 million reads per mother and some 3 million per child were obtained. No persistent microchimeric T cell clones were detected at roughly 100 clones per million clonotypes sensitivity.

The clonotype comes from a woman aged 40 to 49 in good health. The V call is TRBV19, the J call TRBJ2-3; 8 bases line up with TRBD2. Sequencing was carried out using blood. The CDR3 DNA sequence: TGTGCCAGTAGTATAAAAGCGGGGGTTGTCTCGGATACGCAGTATTTT. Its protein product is CASSIKAGVVSDTQYF.